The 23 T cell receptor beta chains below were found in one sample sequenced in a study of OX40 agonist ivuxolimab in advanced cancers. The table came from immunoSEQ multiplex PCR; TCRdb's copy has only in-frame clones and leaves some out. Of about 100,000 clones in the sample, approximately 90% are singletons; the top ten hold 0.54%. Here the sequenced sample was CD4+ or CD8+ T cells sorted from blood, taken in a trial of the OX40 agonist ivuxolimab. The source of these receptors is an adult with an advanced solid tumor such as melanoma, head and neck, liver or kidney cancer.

CDR3 nucleotide sequence: TGTGCCAGTAGTACGCCCGGGACTAGTGGAGAGACCCAGTACTTC. It encodes CASSTPGTSGETQYF. The genes are TRBV19 and TRBJ2-5; 8 positions agree with TRBD2. The trim removed 4 bases at V and 4 bases at J, leaving 8 bases unmatched. From germline, CDR1 is LNHDA and CDR2 SQIVND (reference sequence). The length of the CDR3 is 15 residues. The full variable domain, rest sourced from reference TRBV19 and TRBJ2-5, is DGGITQSPKYLFRKEGQNVTLSCEQNLNHDAMYWYRQDPGQGLRLIYYSQIVNDFQKGDIAEGYSVSREKKESFPLTVTSAQKNPTAFYLCASSTPGTSGETQYFGPGTRLLVL.

The CDR3 nucleotides read TGCGCCAGCAGCTTGCGGCAGGGGGGTGAGACCCAGTACTTC. Protein: CASSLRQGGETQYF. This sequence joins TRBV5-1 and TRBJ2-5; D may be TRBD1 (7 bases). The CDR3 length is 14 residues. V was pared by 1 base and J by 5 bases, with 12 bases between. Germline V gene sequence: CDR1 SGHRS, CDR2 YFSETQ. Variable domain in full (rest from reference TRBV5-1 and TRBJ2-5): KAGVTQTPRYLIKTRGQQVTLSCSPISGHRSVSWYQQTPGQGLQFLFEYFSETQRNKGNFPGRFSGRQFSNSRSEMNVSTLELGDSALYLCASSLRQGGETQYFGPGTRLLVL.

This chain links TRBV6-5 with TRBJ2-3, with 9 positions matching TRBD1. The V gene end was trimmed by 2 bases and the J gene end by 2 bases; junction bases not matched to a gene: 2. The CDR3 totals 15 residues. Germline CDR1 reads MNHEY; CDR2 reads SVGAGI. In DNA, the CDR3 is TGTGCCAGCAGTTACGGGACAGGGAACACAGATACGCAGTATTTT. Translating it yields CASSYGTGNTDTQYF.

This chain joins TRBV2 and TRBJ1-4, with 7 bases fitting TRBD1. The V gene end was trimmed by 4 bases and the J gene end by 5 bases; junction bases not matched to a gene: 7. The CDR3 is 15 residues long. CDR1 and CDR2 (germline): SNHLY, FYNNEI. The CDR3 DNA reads TGTGCCAGCAGTGGACAGGGTTTGGAGAATGAAAAACTGTTTTTT. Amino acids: CASSGQGLENEKLFF.

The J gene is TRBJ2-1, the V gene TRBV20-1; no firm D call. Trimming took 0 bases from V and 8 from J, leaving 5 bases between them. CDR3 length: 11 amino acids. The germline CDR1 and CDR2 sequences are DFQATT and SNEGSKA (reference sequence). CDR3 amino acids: CSARDQHEQFF. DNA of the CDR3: TGCAGTGCTAGAGATCAGCATGAGCAGTTCTTC.

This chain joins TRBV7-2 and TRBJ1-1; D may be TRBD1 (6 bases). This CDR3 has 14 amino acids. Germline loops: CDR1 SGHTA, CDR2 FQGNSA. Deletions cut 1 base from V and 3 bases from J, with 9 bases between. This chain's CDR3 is CASSLDRAYTEAFF. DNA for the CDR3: TGTGCCAGCAGCTTAGACAGGGCTTACACTGAAGCTTTCTTT.

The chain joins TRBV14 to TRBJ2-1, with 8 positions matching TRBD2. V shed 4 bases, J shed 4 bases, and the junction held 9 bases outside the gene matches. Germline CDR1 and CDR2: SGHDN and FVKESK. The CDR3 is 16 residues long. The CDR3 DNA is TGTGCCAGCAGCCGGGGGCGCGGGAGGTCATACAATGAGCAGTTCTTC. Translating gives CASSRGRGRSYNEQFF. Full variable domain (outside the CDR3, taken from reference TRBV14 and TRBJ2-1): EAGVTQFPSHSVIEKGQTVTLRCDPISGHDNLYWYRRVMGKEIKFLLHFVKESKQDESGMPNNRFLAERTGGTYSTLKVQPAELEDSGVYFCASSRGRGRSYNEQFFGPGTRLTVL.

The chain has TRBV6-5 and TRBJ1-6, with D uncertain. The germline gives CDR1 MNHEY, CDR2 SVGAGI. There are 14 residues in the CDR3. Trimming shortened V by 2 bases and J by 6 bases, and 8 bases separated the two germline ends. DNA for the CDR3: TGTGCCAGCAGTTACAGGGCGTTTAATTCACCCCTCCACTTT. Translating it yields CASSYRAFNSPLHF.

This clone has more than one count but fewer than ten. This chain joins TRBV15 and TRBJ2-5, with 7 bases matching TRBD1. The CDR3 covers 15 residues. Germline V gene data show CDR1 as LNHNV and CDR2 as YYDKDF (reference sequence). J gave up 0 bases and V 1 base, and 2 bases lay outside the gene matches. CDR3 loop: CATSRGGQYQETQYF. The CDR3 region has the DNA TGTGCCACCAGCAGAGGGGGACAGTACCAAGAGACCCAGTACTTC.

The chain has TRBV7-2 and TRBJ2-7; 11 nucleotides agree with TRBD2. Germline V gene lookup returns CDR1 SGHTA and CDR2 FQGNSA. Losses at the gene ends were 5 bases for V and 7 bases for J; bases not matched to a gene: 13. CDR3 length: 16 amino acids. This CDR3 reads CASSREGLAGGGEQYF. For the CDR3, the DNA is TGTGCCAGCAGCCGTGAGGGGCTAGCGGGAGGTGGGGAGCAGTACTTC.

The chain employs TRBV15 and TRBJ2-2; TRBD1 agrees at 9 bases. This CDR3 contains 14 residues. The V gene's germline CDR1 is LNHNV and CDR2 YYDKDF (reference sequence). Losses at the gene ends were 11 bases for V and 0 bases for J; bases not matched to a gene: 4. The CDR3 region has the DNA TGTGCCTCAAGACAGGGGGCGAACACCGGGGAGCTGTTTTTT. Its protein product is CASRQGANTGELFF.

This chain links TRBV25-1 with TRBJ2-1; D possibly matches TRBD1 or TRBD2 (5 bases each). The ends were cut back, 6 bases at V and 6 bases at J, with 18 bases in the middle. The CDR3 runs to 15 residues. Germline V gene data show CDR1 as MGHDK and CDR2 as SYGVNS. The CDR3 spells CASSGVLGVPNEQFF. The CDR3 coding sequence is TGTGCCAGCAGCGGGGTCTTGGGGGTCCCCAATGAGCAGTTCTTC.

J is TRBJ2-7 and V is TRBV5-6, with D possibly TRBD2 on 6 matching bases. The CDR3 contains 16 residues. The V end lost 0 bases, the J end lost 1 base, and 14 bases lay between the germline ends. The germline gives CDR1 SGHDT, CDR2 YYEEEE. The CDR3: CASSLGLGRGSYEQYF. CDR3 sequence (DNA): TGTGCCAGCAGCTTGGGGCTGGGACGGGGGTCCTACGAGCAGTACTTC.

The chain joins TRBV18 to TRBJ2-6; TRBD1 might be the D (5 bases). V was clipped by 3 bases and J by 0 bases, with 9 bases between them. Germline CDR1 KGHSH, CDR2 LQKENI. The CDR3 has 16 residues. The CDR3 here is CASSPSRGSGANVLTF. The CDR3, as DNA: TGTGCCAGCTCACCCTCTAGGGGCTCTGGGGCCAACGTCCTGACTTTC.

The CDR3 bases are TGCAGCGGATCAACAGGGGGAAACATTCAGTACTTC. This gives the protein CSGSTGGNIQYF. J is TRBJ2-4 and V is TRBV29-1, with 8 bases fitting TRBD1. Losses at the gene ends were 7 bases for V and 6 bases for J; bases not matched to a gene: 5. The CDR3 covers 12 residues. The germline V gene has CDR1 SQVTM and CDR2 ANQGSEA.

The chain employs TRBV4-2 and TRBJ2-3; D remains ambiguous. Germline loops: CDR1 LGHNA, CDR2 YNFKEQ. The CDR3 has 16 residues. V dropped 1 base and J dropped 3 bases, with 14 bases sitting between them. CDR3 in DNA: TGTGCCAGCAGCCAAGGCGGTTGGGCGGCAACAGATACGCAGTATTTT. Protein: CASSQGGWAATDTQYF.

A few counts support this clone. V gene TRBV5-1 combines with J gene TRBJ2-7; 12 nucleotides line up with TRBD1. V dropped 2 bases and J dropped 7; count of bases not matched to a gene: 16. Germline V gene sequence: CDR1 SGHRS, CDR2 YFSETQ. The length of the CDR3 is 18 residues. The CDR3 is CASSFGWSRDRGRREQYF. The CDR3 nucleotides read TGCGCCAGCAGCTTCGGGTGGAGTAGGGACAGGGGGCGTCGGGAGCAGTACTTC.

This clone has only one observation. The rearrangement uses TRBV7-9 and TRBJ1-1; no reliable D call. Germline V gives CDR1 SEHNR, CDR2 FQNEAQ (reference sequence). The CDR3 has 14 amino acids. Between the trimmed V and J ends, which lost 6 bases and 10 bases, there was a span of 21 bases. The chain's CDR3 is CASSSNGRKIGAFF. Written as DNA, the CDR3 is TGTGCCAGCAGTTCTAATGGCCGGAAAATTGGAGCTTTCTTT.

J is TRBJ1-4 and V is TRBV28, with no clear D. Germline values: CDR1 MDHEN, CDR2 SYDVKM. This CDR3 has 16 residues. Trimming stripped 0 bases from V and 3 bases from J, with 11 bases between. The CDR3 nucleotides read TGTGCCAGCAGTTTATGGACCAGGAGGGCTAATGAAAAACTGTTTTTT. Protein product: CASSLWTRRANEKLFF.

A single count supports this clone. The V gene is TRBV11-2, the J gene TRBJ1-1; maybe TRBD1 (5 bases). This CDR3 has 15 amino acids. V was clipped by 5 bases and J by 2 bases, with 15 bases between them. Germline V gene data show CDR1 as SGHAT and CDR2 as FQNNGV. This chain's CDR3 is CASSTIRGINTEAFF. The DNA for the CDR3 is TGTGCCAGCAGCACAATACGGGGGATTAACACTGAAGCTTTCTTT.

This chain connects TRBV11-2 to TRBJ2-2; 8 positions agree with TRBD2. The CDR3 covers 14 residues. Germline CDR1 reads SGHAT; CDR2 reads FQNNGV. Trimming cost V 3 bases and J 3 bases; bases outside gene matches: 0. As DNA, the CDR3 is TGTGCCAGCAGCTTTAGCGGGGACACCGGGGAGCTGTTTTTT. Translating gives CASSFSGDTGELFF.

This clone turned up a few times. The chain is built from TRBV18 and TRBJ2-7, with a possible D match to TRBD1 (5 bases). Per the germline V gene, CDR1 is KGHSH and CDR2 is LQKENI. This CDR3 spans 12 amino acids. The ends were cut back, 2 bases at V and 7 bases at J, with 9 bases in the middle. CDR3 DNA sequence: TGTGCCAGCTCACCAAAGGGGCGGGAGCAGTACTTC. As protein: CASSPKGREQYF. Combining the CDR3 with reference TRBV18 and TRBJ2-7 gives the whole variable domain NAGVMQNPRHLVRRRGQEARLRCSPMKGHSHVYWYRQLPEEGLKFMVYLQKENIIDESGMPKERFSAEFPKEGPSILRIQQVVRGDSAAYFCASSPKGREQYFGPGTRLTVT.

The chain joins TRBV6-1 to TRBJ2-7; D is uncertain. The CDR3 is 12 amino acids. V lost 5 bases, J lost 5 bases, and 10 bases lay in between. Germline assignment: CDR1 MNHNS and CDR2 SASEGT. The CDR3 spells CASSSRWDEQYF. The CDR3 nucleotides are TGTGCCAGCAGTTCCCGATGGGACGAGCAGTACTTC.